This TCR beta chain was observed in a study of molecular identifiers for immune sequencing clone quantification. CDR1 is SEHNR and CDR2 is FQNEAQ in the germline V gene (reference sequence). The CDR3 runs to 17 residues. V gave up 2 bases and J gave up 3 bases, with 20 bases separating them. In TCRdb, the PCR reads were re-called with MiXCR into one record per CDR3 protein. The data contain around 480,000 distinct CDR3 sequences, about 25% of them singletons. This clonotype was recorded a few times. The V call is TRBV7-9, the J call TRBJ2-7; D might be TRBD2 (6 bases). What was sequenced was naive CD8+ T cells from blood, with Jurkat cell RNA spiked in. As for subset: FACS-sorted CD8+CD4-CCR7+CD45RA+ naive T cells. The origin of this receptor is a human donor in good health. Some libraries in this study had Jurkat cell RNA spiked in. The CDR3 loop is CASSLLNAGPGGYEQYF. CDR3 DNA: TGTGCCAGCAGCTTACTCAACGCCGGGCCCGGGGGCTACGAGCAGTACTTC.